The present T cell receptor beta chain was sequenced within a study of CD8 T cells in Susac syndrome. Study-wide results and limits: Only a relatively small number of individuals were included in the TCR sequencing and HLA analysis.

Germline V gene lookup returns CDR1 DFQATT and CDR2 SNEGSKA (reference sequence). The germline V and J ends were trimmed by 1 base and 7 bases, with 21 bases remaining between them. This CDR3 is built from 16 residues. RNA totalling roughly 0.45 to 1 ug underwent reverse transcription with random hexamers. The CDR3 of TCR beta was amplified by immunoSEQ multiplex PCR across 54 Vbeta and 13 Jbeta. TCRdb analysed the immunoSEQ multiplex PCR reads with MiXCR anew, one entry per CDR3 protein. The table has over 150,000 distinct CDR3 sequences, 80% to 95% seen once. Sequencing targeted TCR beta in T cells from blood (CD8+ and CD4+). Comments on this clonotype: As yet, its antigen is unknown.

This TCR came from a human donor with multiple sclerosis. The sample was CD4+ T cells from PBMCs. V usage is TRBV20-1 and J usage is TRBJ2-3; the D gene is possibly TRBD1 (7 bases). The DNA of the CDR3 is TGCAGTGCTAGAGGAGTAGCGGACAGGACGCGTTATACGCAGTATTTT. Residues: CSARGVADRTRYTQYF.